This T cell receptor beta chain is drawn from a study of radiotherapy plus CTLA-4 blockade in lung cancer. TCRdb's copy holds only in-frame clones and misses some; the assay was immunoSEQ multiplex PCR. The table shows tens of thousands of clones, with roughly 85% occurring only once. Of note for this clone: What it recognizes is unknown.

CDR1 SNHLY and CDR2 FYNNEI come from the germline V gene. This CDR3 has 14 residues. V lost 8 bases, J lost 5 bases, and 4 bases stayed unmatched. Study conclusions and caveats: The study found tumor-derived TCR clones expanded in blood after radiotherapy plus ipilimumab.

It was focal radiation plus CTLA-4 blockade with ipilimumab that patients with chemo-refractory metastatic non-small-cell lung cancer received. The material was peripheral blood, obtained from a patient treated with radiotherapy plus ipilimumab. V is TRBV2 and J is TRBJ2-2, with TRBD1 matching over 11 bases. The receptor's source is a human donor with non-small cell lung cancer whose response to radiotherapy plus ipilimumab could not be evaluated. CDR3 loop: CASSGQGGTGELFF. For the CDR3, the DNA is TGTGCCAGCTCGGGACAGGGGGGGACCGGGGAGCTGTTTTTT.